The TCR beta chain described here comes from a study of T cells after yellow fever vaccination. Overall study: Fractions containing few cells were prepared with SMART-Seq v4 Ultra Low Input.

From the 5' RACE reads, TCRdb called clonotypes with MiXCR, one entry per CDR3 protein. The sample contains 450,000 to 600,000 distinct CDR3 sequences, about 17% of which appear only once. The CDR3 totals 14 residues. V dropped 7 bases and J dropped 3; count of bases not matched to a gene: 9. Germline-derived CDR1 and CDR2 are SGHRS and YFSETQ. The clonotype comes from a man between 18 and 35 years old who received the YFV17D yellow fever vaccine. The source was PBMCs, collected less than 6 days after the first yellow fever vaccination. This chain uses TRBV5-1 with TRBJ2-7, with 8 bases identical to TRBD1. DNA for the CDR3: TGCGCCAGCGGAGGGTCGGGACAGGACTACGAGCAGTACTTC. Translation: CASGGSGQDYEQYF. Combining the CDR3 with reference TRBV5-1 and TRBJ2-7 gives the whole variable domain KAGVTQTPRYLIKTRGQQVTLSCSPISGHRSVSWYQQTPGQGLQFLFEYFSETQRNKGNFPGRFSGRQFSNSRSEMNVSTLELGDSALYLCASGGSGQDYEQYFGPGTRLTVT.